This T cell receptor (beta chain) stems from a study of blood T cell repertoires in COVID-19. At the level of the study: Samples representing acute and convalescent COVID-19 were sourced from the United States, Italy and Spain. Nucleic acid was either cDNA or gDNA, and it came from T cells, B-cell-depleted T cells, or PBMCs.

Trimming cost V 0 bases and J 3 bases, with 14 bases left between them. The CDR3 extends over 16 amino acids. Germline CDR1 reads LGHNA; CDR2 reads YSLEER. Study processing details: Reference gene primers were amplified, and this amplification served to estimate nucleated cell counts. This table comes from immunoSEQ multiplex PCR, and its TCRdb copy is limited to in-frame clones, with some not included. The V and J calls and the clone size are those of that table, but D and trimming were determined from the DNA. Among roughly 140,000 clones, 75% to 85% were seen once, and the ten largest hold almost 10%.

The sequencing sample was made of peripheral blood. V gene TRBV4-3 combines with J gene TRBJ2-5; D unresolved. The clonotype was recovered from a woman between 50 and 59 years old with acute or convalescent COVID-19. In nucleotides, the CDR3 is TGCGCCAGCAGCCAAGATATTTTTTCGCGAAAAGAGACCCAGTACTTC. It translates to CASSQDIFSRKETQYF.